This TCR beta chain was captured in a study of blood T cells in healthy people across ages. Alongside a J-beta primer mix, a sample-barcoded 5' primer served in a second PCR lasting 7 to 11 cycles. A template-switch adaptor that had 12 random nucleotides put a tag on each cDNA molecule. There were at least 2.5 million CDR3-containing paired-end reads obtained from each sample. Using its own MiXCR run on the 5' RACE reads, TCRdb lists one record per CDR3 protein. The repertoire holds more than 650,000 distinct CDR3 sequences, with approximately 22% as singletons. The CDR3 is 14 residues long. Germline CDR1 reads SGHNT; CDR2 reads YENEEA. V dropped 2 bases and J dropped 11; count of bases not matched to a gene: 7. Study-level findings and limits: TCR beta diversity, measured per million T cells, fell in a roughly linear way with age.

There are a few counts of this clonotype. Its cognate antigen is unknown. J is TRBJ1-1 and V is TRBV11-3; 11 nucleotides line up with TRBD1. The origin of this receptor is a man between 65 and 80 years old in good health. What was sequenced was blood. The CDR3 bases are TGTGCCAGCAGCTTAAGGACAGGGGGCTTTGGGGCTTTCTTT. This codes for CASSLRTGGFGAFF.